This TCR beta chain was found in a study of T-cell reconstitution after alpha-beta-depleted transplantation in children. This clonotype is medium-sized by share. Its antigen is undetermined. V was pared by 9 bases and J by 2 bases, with 12 bases between. The CDR3 loop spans 14 amino acids. Germline V gives CDR1 KGHDR, CDR2 SFDVKD. General observations from the study: Several hundred graft clones that had expanded were reportedly the source of alpha-beta T cells about two months after transplant.

A TCRbeta library incorporating unique molecular identifiers was prepared. Each CDR3 protein gets one entry after TCRdb re-called the PCR reads with MiXCR. The sample lists about 77,000 distinct CDR3 sequences, 15% to 20% occurring once. This sequence originates from a male patient aged 2-15 years who had a stem cell transplant for acute lymphoblastic leukemia, so the T cells may come from the graft donor. This rearrangement joins TRBV24-1 to TRBJ2-2; unclear D gene. The specimen was PBMCs, mostly from graft donor cells, collected 360 days after TCRalphabeta/CD19-depleted stem cell transplant. The chain's CDR3 is CATPDRGNTGELFF. As DNA, the CDR3 is TGTGCCACCCCCGACCGCGGAAACACCGGGGAGCTGTTTTTT.